The entry below describes one TCR beta chain. Produced via immunoSEQ multiplex PCR; TCRdb's table is partial and in-frame only. The sample comprises 150,000 to 200,000 clones, roughly 89% of which are singletons, and roughly 1.4% rests with the top ten. This record belongs to a study of blood T cell repertoires in COVID-19. Germline values: CDR1 MNHEY, CDR2 SMNVEV (reference sequence). V lost 0 bases and J lost 7; bases outside the gene matches: 8. The CDR3 is made up of 16 amino acids. The source is a woman between 50 and 59 years old with acute or convalescent COVID-19. Sequencing used peripheral blood. The chain combines TRBV27 with TRBJ2-1, with 8 bases fitting TRBD1. The chain's CDR3 is CASSLSSGQVMNEQFF. The CDR3 DNA is TGTGCCAGCAGTTTATCGTCGGGACAGGTTATGAATGAGCAGTTCTTC.